This T cell receptor (beta chain) emerged from a study of cytomegalovirus exposure and HLA in healthy donors. The PCR employed 60 Vbeta primers together with 13 Jbeta primers. The table came from immunoSEQ multiplex PCR; TCRdb's copy has only in-frame clones and leaves some out. The profile shows fewer than 120,000 clones, around 80% of them singletons. Whole-study findings and limits: A later analysis linked a missense variant in DCLRE1C to the trimming of TCR beta V and J genes. Researchers catalogued approximately 170 TCR beta chains as cytomegalovirus-associated.

CDR3 length: 15 residues. CDR1 is MDHEN and CDR2 is SYDVKM in the germline V gene. With 6 bases clipped from V and 4 bases from J, the junction kept 10 bases outside the gene matches. Comment on this clone: What it binds is unknown.

Material for sequencing was PBMCs. The TCR was taken from an older woman in good health and CMV-seropositive. The chain is built from TRBV28 and TRBJ2-5; TRBD1 matches 8 bases. Here the CDR3 reads CASSLTGGRRETQYF. The CDR3 DNA reads TGTGCCAGCAGCCTAACAGGGGGAAGAAGAGAGACCCAGTACTTC.